Listed here is a single TCR beta chain. The target of this receptor is not known. Per-nucleotide qualities are absent, and no much larger clonotype sits a single base away. Based on the germline V gene, the CDR1 and CDR2 sequences are SQVTM and ANQGSEA. The CDR3, from cysteine to phenylalanine, totals 17 residues. Just the 51-base CDR3 DNA is kept, in frame starting at base 1. Trimming at the junction amounts to 7 bases on V and 0 bases on J, and the germline ends lie 19 bases apart. Sequenced on an Illumina NovaSeq 6000. Using 5'RACE with constant-segment primers, TCRalpha and TCRbeta cDNA libraries were constructed, with sample barcodes and unique molecular identifiers added in the process. Trizol reagent was used to extract RNA from every sample. Libraries were amplified in two PCR steps, with a second sample barcode and Illumina TruSeq adapters added in the second step. Libraries were sequenced on an Illumina NovaSeq with 2 x 150 bp paired-end reads. The published analysis was carried out like this. Reads were demultiplexed and collapsed into UMI-guided consensus sequences with migec v1.2.7. Using mixcr v2.1.11, UMI consensuses were aligned to TRA and TRB V and J templates and then assembled into clonotypes. A clonotype was counted as expanded or contracted only when both edgeR and NoisET called the clonotype significant, with the noise models trained on biological replicates. For edgeR calls, the cutoffs were a false discovery rate-adjusted p below 0.01 and a log2 fold-change threshold of 1. PCA with hierarchical clustering of max-normalized trajectories of the 1000 most abundant clonotypes was used as exploratory dynamics analysis. Each responding clone was given a CD4 or CD8 phenotype based on the CD4+ and CD8+ repertoires, which had been sequenced separately. Starting from the raw public reads, TCRdb applied fastp trimming at Q25, assembled clones with MiXCR and retained in-frame beta chains. Each entry is one CDR3 protein sequence, shown with its most common DNA and genes. The V and J calls, along with clone size, are taken from TCRdb and not from the paper's own processing. In this sample the table shows approximately 340,000 distinct CDR3 sequences, 15% to 20% of which occur a single time. Jointly, the top ten make up 20% to 25% of the sample.

This entry is derived from a study of T-cell memory formation after mild COVID-19 (TCRdb year 2021). With regard to the full study: TCR sequence clusters from the two donors were largely donor specific. The cohort was made up of two young adult volunteers, one female and one male, who were previously healthy. T-cell clones expanding and contracting after mild COVID-19 in a couple of donors were tracked by longitudinal TCRalpha and TCRbeta repertoire sequencing. The paper's findings and limits, for the study overall: Clones that contracted from day 15 to 85 showed balanced CD4/CD8 phenotypes, whereas a second wave of clones that expanded from day 15 to 37 leaned towards CD4+. SARS-CoV-2 specificity was not confirmed for the second-wave clones peaking on day 37. The detection of some responding clones in pre-infection memory suggests that pre-existing cross-reactive memory T cells joined the SARS-CoV-2 response. The study included only a couple of mild cases, and larger cohorts that include severe cases with pre-infection samples were judged to be necessary. Contracting CD4+ clones were located mainly in the CM and EM memory subsets, whereas CD8+ clones were found to be enriched in EMRA.

PBMCs were isolated by Ficoll-Paque density gradient centrifugation. Recombination linked TRBV29-1 to TRBJ2-6, and TRBD1 may be the D gene, going by 6 matching bases. The source of this sequence is a man between 18 and 29 years old who had mild COVID-19 (a few samples of this study predate the infection). The sample titles of this study are shuffled in the database, so cell type and time point are left out; the donor was told from shared clones. Material: PBMCs or a T cell subset sorted from them (not recorded which). The bases read TGCAGCGCCAAGATAACAGGGCTTAGCTCTGGGGCCAACGTCCTGACTTTC. This gives the protein CSAKITGLSSGANVLTF.